The rows below give T cell receptor beta chains drawn from one sample of a study of blood T cell repertoires in COVID-19. The repertoire was sequenced with immunoSEQ multiplex PCR; TCRdb's copy has only in-frame clones and lacks some. The sample lists roughly 280,000 clones, approximately 86% seen once, with roughly 5% in the top ten. Sequenced material: peripheral blood. Every receptor here comes from an older woman with COVID-19, enrolled during active disease. Both conserved end residues are part of each CDR3. Fields, in order: V gene, clone size, J gene, D gene, CDR3 DNA, CDR3 protein. D genes are given only for firm matches. The size entry is marked missing in some rows and otherwise reads once, few, many or a size class.

V: TRBV18; size: -; J: TRBJ2-7; D: TRBD2; DNA: TGTGCCAGCTCACCGACTAGCGGTACCTACGAGCAGTACTTC; CDR3: CASSPTSGTYEQYF
V: TRBV7-9; size: -; J: TRBJ2-1; D: -; DNA: TGTGCCAGCAGCTTGAGGGACGGGGGGCTCTTC; CDR3: CASSLRDGGLF
V: TRBV7-3; size: once; J: TRBJ2-1; D: -; DNA: TGTGCCAGCAGCTGGACAGATTCACCCTACAATGAGCAGTTCTTC; CDR3: CASSWTDSPYNEQFF
V: TRBV6-2/TRBV6-3; size: -; J: TRBJ1-6; D: -; DNA: TGTGCCAGCAGTTACCGGAGGGATAACAATTCACCCCTCCACTTT; CDR3: CASSYRRDNNSPLHF
V: TRBV19; size: -; J: TRBJ2-5; D: TRBD2; DNA: TGTGCCAGTAGTTGGACTAGGTCGGAGACCCAGTACTTC; CDR3: CASSWTRSETQYF
V: TRBV29-1; size: -; J: TRBJ2-7; D: TRBD1; DNA: TGCAGCGTTGAAGATCCGGGACAGGGGACGGGGGAGCAGTACTTC; CDR3: CSVEDPGQGTGEQYF
V: TRBV24-1; size: few; J: TRBJ2-2; D: -; DNA: TGTGCCACCATCCTTAAAAGGAGCAGGGGCCGGAACACCGGGGAGCTGTTTTTT; CDR3: CATILKRSRGRNTGELFF
V: TRBV5-1; size: -; J: TRBJ1-4; D: -; DNA: TGCGCCAGCAGCCGGGCAGCGGGGCCGAATGAAAAACTGTTTTTT; CDR3: CASSRAAGPNEKLFF
V: TRBV18; size: -; J: TRBJ2-1; D: -; DNA: TGTGCCAGCTCACGGGGAGAGGGAGGTTACAATGAGCAGTTCTTC; CDR3: CASSRGEGGYNEQFF
V: TRBV7-3; size: once; J: TRBJ2-3; D: TRBD2; DNA: TGTGCCAGCAGCTTAAGGGGGGGAGGTAGCACAGATACGCAGTATTTT; CDR3: CASSLRGGGSTDTQYF
V: TRBV5-4; size: -; J: TRBJ2-1; D: TRBD2; DNA: TGTGCCAGCAGCTCGGTAGCGGGGTGGGATGAGCAGTTCTTC; CDR3: CASSSVAGWDEQFF
V: TRBV19; size: -; J: TRBJ1-6; D: TRBD1; DNA: TGTGCCAGTACGACCACAGGGGGTAATTCACCCCTCCACTTT; CDR3: CASTTTGGNSPLHF
V: TRBV19; size: -; J: TRBJ1-2; D: -; DNA: TGTGCCAGTAGTATAGGCGAGACAAACTATGGCTACACCTTC; CDR3: CASSIGETNYGYTF
V: TRBV5-1; size: -; J: TRBJ1-3; D: TRBD1; DNA: TGCGCCAGCAGGGACAGGGGTAATGGAAACACCATATATTTT; CDR3: CASRDRGNGNTIYF